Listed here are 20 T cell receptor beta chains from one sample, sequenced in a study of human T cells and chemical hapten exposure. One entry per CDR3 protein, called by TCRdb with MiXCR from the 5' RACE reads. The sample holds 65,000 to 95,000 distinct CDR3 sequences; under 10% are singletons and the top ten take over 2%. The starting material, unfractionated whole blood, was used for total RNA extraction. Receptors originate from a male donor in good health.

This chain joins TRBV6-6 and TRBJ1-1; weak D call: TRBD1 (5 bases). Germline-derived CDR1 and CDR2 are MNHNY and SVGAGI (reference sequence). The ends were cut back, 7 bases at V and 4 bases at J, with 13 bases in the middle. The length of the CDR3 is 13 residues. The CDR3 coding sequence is TGTGCCAGCACGGCAGGGATGAGCACTGAAGCTTTCTTT. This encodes CASTAGMSTEAFF.

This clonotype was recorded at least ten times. The CDR3 sequence: CASSVTRLAGGSEQFF. In nucleotides, the CDR3 is TGTGCCAGCAGTGTAACGCGACTAGCGGGAGGTTCCGAGCAGTTCTTC. The chain employs TRBV2 and TRBJ2-1; 13 bases agree with TRBD2. The germline V gene has CDR1 SNHLY and CDR2 FYNNEI. The J segment lost 10 bases and the V segment lost 4 bases, leaving 10 bases of the junction unmatched. CDR3 size: 16 residues.

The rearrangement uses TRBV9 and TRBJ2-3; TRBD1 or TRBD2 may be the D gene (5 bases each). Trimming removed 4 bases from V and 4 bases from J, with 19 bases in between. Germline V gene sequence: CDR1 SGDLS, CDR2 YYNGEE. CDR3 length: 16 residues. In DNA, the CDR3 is TGTGCCAGCAGCCTAAGGGGATTAGCGAGGGCAGATACGCAGTATTTT. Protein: CASSLRGLARADTQYF.

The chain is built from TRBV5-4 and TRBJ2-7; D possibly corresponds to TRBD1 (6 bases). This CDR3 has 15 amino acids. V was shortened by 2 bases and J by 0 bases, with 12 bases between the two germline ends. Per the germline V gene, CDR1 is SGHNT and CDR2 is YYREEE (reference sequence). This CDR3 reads CASSFGQISSYEQYF. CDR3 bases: TGTGCCAGCAGCTTCGGACAGATCAGCTCCTACGAGCAGTACTTC.

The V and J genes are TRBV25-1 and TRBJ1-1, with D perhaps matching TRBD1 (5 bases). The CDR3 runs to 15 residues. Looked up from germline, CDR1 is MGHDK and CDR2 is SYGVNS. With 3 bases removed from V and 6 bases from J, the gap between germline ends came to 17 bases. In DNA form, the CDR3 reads TGTGCCAGCAGTGATGGTTTACAGGTGTTGGCTGAAGCTTTCTTT. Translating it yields CASSDGLQVLAEAFF.

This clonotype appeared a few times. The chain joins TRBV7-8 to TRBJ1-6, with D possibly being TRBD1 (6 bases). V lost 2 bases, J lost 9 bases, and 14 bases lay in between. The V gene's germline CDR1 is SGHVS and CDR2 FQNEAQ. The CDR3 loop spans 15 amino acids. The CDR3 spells CASSLMAGTSSPLHF. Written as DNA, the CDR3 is TGTGCCAGCAGCTTAATGGCAGGGACAAGTTCACCCCTCCACTTT.

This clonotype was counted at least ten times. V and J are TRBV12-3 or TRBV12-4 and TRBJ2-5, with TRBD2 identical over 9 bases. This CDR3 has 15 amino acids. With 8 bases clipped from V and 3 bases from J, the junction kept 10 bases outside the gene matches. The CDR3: CASGSDPSGEETQYF. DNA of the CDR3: TGTGCCAGCGGGTCAGACCCTAGCGGGGAAGAGACCCAGTACTTC.

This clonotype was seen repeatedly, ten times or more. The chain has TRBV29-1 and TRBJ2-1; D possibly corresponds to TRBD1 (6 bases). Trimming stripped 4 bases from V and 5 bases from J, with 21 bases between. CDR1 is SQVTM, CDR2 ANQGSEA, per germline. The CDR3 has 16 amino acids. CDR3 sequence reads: CSVGGSGQTLNNEQFF. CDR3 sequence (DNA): TGCAGCGTTGGAGGTAGTGGACAGACTCTGAACAATGAGCAGTTCTTC.

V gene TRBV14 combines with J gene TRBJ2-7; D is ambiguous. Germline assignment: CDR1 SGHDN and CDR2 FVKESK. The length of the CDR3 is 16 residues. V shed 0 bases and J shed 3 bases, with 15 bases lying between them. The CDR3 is CASSQEHLTMSYEQYF. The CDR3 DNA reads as TGTGCCAGCAGCCAAGAACACCTGACCATGAGCTACGAGCAGTACTTC. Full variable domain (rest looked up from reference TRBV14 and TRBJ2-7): EAGVTQFPSHSVIEKGQTVTLRCDPISGHDNLYWYRRVMGKEIKFLLHFVKESKQDESGMPNNRFLAERTGGTYSTLKVQPAELEDSGVYFCASSQEHLTMSYEQYFGPGTRLTVT.

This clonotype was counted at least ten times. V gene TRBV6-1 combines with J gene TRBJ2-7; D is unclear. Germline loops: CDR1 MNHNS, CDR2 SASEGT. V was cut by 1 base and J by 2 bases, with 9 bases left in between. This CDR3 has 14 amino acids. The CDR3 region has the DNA TGTGCCAGCAGTGAAGGGTACAACACCTACGAGCAGTACTTC. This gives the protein CASSEGYNTYEQYF.

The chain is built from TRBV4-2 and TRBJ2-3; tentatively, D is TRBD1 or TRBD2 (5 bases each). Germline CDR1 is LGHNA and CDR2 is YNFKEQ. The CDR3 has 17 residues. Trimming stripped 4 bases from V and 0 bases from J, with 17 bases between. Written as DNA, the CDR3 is TGTGCCAGCAGCCGCCGCTGGGGAGAGGGGAGCACAGATACGCAGTATTTT. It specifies CASSRRWGEGSTDTQYF.

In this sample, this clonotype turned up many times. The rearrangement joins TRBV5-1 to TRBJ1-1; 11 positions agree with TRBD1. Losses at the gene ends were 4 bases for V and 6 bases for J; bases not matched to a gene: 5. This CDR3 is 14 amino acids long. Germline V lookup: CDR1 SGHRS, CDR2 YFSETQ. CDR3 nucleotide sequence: TGCGCCAGCAGCCCCTCGGACAGGGGGCCTGAAGCTTTCTTT. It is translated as CASSPSDRGPEAFF.

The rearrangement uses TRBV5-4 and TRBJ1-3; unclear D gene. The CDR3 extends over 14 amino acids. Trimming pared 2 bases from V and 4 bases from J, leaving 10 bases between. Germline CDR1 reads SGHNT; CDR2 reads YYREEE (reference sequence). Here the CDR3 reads CASSLWRAGNTIYF. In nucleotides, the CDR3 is TGTGCCAGCAGCTTATGGAGGGCCGGAAACACCATATATTTT.

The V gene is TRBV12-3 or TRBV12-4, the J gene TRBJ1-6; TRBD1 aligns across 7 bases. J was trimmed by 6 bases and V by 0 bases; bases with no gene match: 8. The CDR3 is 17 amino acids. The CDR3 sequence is CASSLAPRTGGNSPLHF. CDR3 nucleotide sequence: TGTGCCAGCAGTTTAGCTCCCCGGACAGGTGGTAATTCACCCCTCCACTTT.

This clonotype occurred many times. This CDR3 is CASSTTADTQYF. In nucleotides, the CDR3 is TGTGCCAGCAGCACCACCGCGGATACGCAGTATTTT. This chain connects TRBV9 to TRBJ2-3; D is unresolved. Germline lookup yields CDR1 SGDLS and CDR2 YYNGEE. V was cut by 4 bases and J by 6 bases, with 9 bases left in between. This CDR3 is 12 amino acids long.

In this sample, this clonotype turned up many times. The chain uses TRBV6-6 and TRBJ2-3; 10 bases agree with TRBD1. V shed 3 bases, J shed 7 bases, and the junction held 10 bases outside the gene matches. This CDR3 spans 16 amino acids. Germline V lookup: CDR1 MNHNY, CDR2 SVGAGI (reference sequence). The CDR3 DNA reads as TGTGCCAGCAGTTATTTCCGGGACAGGGGCTGGAATACGCAGTATTTT. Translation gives CASSYFRDRGWNTQYF.

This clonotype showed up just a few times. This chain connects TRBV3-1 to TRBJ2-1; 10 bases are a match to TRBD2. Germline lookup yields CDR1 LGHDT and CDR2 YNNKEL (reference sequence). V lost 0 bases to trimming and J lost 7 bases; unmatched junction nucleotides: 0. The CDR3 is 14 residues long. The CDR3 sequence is CASSQELAGNEQFF. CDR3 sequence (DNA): TGTGCCAGCAGCCAAGAACTAGCGGGGAATGAGCAGTTCTTC.

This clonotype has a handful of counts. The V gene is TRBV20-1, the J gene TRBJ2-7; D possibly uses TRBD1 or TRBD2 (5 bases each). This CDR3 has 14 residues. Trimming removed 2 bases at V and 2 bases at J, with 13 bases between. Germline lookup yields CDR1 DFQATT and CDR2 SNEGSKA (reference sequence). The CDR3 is CSARTRRGAYEQYF. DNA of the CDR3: TGCAGTGCTAGAACAAGGAGAGGGGCCTACGAGCAGTACTTC.

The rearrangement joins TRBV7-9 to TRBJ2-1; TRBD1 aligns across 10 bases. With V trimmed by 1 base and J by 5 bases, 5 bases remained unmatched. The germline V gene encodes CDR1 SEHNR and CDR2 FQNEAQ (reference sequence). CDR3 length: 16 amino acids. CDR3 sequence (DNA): TGTGCCAGCAGCTTAGAGAGGGACAGGGGTGACAATGAGCAGTTCTTC. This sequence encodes CASSLERDRGDNEQFF.

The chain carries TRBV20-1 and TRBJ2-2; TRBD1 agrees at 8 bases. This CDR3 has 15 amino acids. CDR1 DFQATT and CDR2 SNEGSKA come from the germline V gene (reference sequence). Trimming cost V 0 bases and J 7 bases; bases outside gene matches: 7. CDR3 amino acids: CSARDIDRGRGELFF. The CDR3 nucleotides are TGCAGTGCTAGAGACATTGACAGGGGTCGCGGGGAGCTGTTTTTT.